This entry features one T cell receptor beta chain sequence. The table came from immunoSEQ multiplex PCR; TCRdb's copy has only in-frame clones and leaves some out. The sample records about 210,000 clones, less than 85% being singletons. The germline CDR1 and CDR2 sequences are SNHLY and FYNNEI. V was clipped by 6 bases and J by 4 bases; unmatched bases: 9. The CDR3 is 15 residues long. The data stem from a study of blood T cell repertoires in COVID-19. The V and J genes are TRBV2 and TRBJ1-5; 7 bases align to TRBD1. The sample taken for sequencing was peripheral blood. The receptor was isolated from a woman in her 70s with acute or convalescent COVID-19. CDR3: CASRETGVSNQPQHF. CDR3 sequence (DNA): TGTGCCAGCAGGGAAACAGGGGTGAGTAATCAGCCCCAGCATTTT.